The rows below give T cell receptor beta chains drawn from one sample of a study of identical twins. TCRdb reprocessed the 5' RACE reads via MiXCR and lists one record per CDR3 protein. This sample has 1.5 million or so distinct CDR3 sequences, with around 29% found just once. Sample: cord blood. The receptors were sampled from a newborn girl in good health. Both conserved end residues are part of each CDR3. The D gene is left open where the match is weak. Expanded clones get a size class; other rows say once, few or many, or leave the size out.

TGTGCCAGCAGGCAGAGAGGACTAGCGGGGGGAAGGGCCTACAATGAGCAGTTCTTC | CASRQRGLAGGRAYNEQFF | TRBV28 | once | 19 | TRBD2 | TRBJ2-1
TGTGCCAGCAGTTACGGAGCTGGGACAGGGCCTGGTTCACCCCTCCACTTT | CASSYGAGTGPGSPLHF | TRBV6-6 | - | 17 | TRBD1 | TRBJ1-6
TGTGCCAGCAAGGACAGGGGGCAGGTGCAGTACTTC | CASKDRGQVQYF | TRBV19 | - | 12 | TRBD1 | TRBJ2-5
TGTGCCAGCAGCCAAGGGGTCTTCAGCGAGCAGTTCTTC | CASSQGVFSEQFF | TRBV14 | few | 13 | - | TRBJ2-1
TGTGCCAGCAGCAAATTCGGGACAGGGAAGGCCACAGATACGCAGTATTTT | CASSKFGTGKATDTQYF | TRBV21-1 | - | 17 | - | TRBJ2-3
TGCGCCAGCAGCTCCCTTGGAGGGCCCCAAGAGACCCAGTACTTC | CASSSLGGPQETQYF | TRBV5-1 | - | 15 | - | TRBJ2-5
TGCGCCAGCACACGACTAGGGAAGTACAATGAGCAGTTCTTC | CASTRLGKYNEQFF | TRBV5-1 | - | 14 | - | TRBJ2-1
TGCGCCAGCAGCCGAAAAGCCCCCCGGACTAGCGGGGCGTCCTACAATGAGCAGTTCTTC | CASSRKAPRTSGASYNEQFF | TRBV4-1 | few | 20 | TRBD2 | TRBJ2-1
TGTGCCAGCAGTCTATGGGCTAGCGGGAAGAGATACAATGAGCAGTTCTTC | CASSLWASGKRYNEQFF | TRBV28 | few | 17 | TRBD2 | TRBJ2-1
TGTGCCAGCACCTTAGGACAGGCCGACTATGGCTACACCTTC | CASTLGQADYGYTF | TRBV6-1 | many | 14 | TRBD1 | TRBJ1-2
TGCAGTTCGGGGGCCCAAACCCGCACAGATACGCAGTATTTT | CSSGAQTRTDTQYF | TRBV20-1 | - | 14 | - | TRBJ2-3
TGTGCCAGCAGCCCATACAGGGGTCCTAATGAAAAACTGTTTTTT | CASSPYRGPNEKLFF | TRBV7-2 | - | 15 | TRBD1 | TRBJ1-4
TGTGCCAGCACCCAAAAGGGGTATGGAGCTTTCTTT | CASTQKGYGAFF | TRBV28 | - | 12 | - | TRBJ1-1
TGTGCCACCAGTGACAACGACAGGCCTGGCGAGCAGTACTTC | CATSDNDRPGEQYF | TRBV24-1 | - | 14 | - | TRBJ2-7
TGCGCCAGCAGCCAAGCAGCTCCAGATACGCAGTATTTT | CASSQAAPDTQYF | TRBV4-1 | few | 13 | - | TRBJ2-3